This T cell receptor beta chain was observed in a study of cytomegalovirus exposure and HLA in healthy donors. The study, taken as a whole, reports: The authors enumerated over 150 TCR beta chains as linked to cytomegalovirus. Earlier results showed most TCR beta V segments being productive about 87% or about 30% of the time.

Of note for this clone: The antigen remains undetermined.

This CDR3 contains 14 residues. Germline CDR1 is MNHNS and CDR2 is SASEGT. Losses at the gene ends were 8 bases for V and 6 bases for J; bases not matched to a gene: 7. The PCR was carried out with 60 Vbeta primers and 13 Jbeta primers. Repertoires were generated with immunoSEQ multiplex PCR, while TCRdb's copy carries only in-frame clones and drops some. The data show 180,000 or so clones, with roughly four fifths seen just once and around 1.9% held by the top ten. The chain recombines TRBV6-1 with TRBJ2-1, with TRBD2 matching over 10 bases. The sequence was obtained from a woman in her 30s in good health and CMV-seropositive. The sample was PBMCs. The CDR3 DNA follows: TGTGCCAGCGCGAGGCTAGCGGGAGTCAATGAGCAGTTCTTC. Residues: CASARLAGVNEQFF.